This record concerns one T cell receptor beta chain sequence. This could be a read error, since a much larger clone is one nucleotide away. The second PCR ran about 6 to 12 cycles with a sample-barcoded 5' primer and J-beta primers. Using its own MiXCR run on the 5' RACE reads, TCRdb lists one record per CDR3 protein. This table has around 800,000 distinct CDR3 sequences, approximately 44% appearing once. This specimen belongs to a study of blood T cells in healthy people across ages. This receptor was taken from a man aged 55 to 70 in good health. What was sequenced was blood.

CDR3 DNA: TGCGCCAGCAGCTTCCGGGACGGAGGAGGAAATGAGCAGTACTTC. Translation: CASSFRDGGGNEQYF. The V and J genes are TRBV5-1 and TRBJ2-5; either TRBD1 or TRBD2 may supply D (5 bases each). There are 15 residues in the CDR3. V lost 2 bases and J 11 bases, leaving 22 bases between the germline ends. Germline CDR1 is SGHRS and CDR2 is YFSETQ. The variable domain in full, completed from reference TRBV5-1 and TRBJ2-5, reads KAGVTQTPRYLIKTRGQQVTLSCSPISGHRSVSWYQQTPGQGLQFLFEYFSETQRNKGNFPGRFSGRQFSNSRSEMNVSTLELGDSALYLCASSFRDGGGNEQYFGPGTRLLVL.